These 2 T cell receptor beta chains came from one sample sequenced in a study of blood T cells in healthy people across ages. Primed by a sample-barcoded 5' primer and a J-beta primer mix, a second PCR proceeded for roughly 7 to 11 cycles. MiXCR was run by TCRdb on the 5' RACE reads, yielding one entry per CDR3 protein. The repertoire holds fewer than 900,000 distinct CDR3 sequences, over 45% seen once, with roughly 34% in the top ten. Sequenced sample: blood. The source is a woman aged 60 to 75 in good health.

This clonotype came up many times. The chain uses TRBV28 and TRBJ2-7, with no clear D. Between the trimmed V and J ends, which lost 6 bases and 0 bases, there was a span of 15 bases. CDR1 is MDHEN and CDR2 is SYDVKM in the germline V gene. The CDR3 runs 15 residues. The CDR3 loop reads CASSLPGRSSYEQYF. CDR3 nucleotides: TGTGCCAGCAGCCTCCCCGGGCGGAGCTCCTACGAGCAGTACTTC.

The V call is TRBV7-8, the J call TRBJ2-1; possibly TRBD1 for D (6 bases). The germline V and J ends were trimmed by 5 bases and 9 bases, with 11 bases remaining between them. This CDR3 is built from 12 residues. Looked up from germline, CDR1 is SGHVS and CDR2 is FQNEAQ. The CDR3: CASSRTVPEQFF. The CDR3 DNA sequence: TGTGCCAGCAGCCGGACAGTTCCTGAGCAGTTCTTC.